The next 8 T cell receptor beta chains were all read from a single sample in a study of cytomegalovirus exposure and HLA in healthy donors. 60 Vbeta and 13 Jbeta primers were used in PCR. TCRdb's table, derived via immunoSEQ multiplex PCR, lists solely in-frame clones and lacks some. Found here are about 130,000 clones; the top ten clones hold about 2.7%. Sequenced material: PBMCs. The receptor source for this set is a young man in good health and CMV-seronegative.

The chain links TRBV5-6 to TRBJ2-7; TRBD2 might be the D (5 bases). The germline CDR1 and CDR2 sequences are SGHDT and YYEEEE. The CDR3 length is 14 residues. Trimming removed 0 bases from V and 3 bases from J, with 10 bases in between. The CDR3 DNA reads as TGTGCCAGCAGCTTGGCTGGAGGCGGCTACGAGCAGTACTTC. Protein product: CASSLAGGGYEQYF.

The V call is TRBV6-6, the J call TRBJ2-1, with D perhaps matching TRBD2 (5 bases). The germline gives CDR1 MNHNY, CDR2 SVGAGI (reference sequence). The CDR3 spans 16 residues. V lost 8 bases, J lost 8 bases, and 25 bases lay in between. The DNA for the CDR3 is TGTGCCAGCTGGAGAGGGTACGGCGCCCTCGGGGATGAGCAGTTCTTC. This codes for CASWRGYGALGDEQFF.

This rearrangement joins TRBV27 to TRBJ2-7; unclear D gene. The V gene lost 5 bases and the J gene lost 5 bases, with 10 bases spanning the gap. CDR1 MNHEY and CDR2 SMNVEV come from the germline V gene (reference sequence). This CDR3 is 12 amino acids long. CDR3 protein: CASSRSVHEQYF. For the CDR3, the DNA is TGTGCCAGCAGTAGGAGTGTCCACGAGCAGTACTTC.

The genes are TRBV28 and TRBJ2-3, with TRBD1 matching 8 bases. The CDR3 has 17 amino acids. Looked up from germline, CDR1 is MDHEN and CDR2 is SYDVKM. Trimming cost V 1 base and J 2 bases; bases outside gene matches: 8. Here the CDR3 reads CASSLSFWTGPTDTQYF. The CDR3 DNA reads as TGTGCCAGCAGTTTATCGTTTTGGACAGGGCCCACAGATACGCAGTATTTT.

The chain links TRBV4-2 to TRBJ2-7, with a weak D call TRBD2 (6 bases). This CDR3 region has 17 residues. The V end lost 0 bases, the J end lost 2 bases, and 17 bases lay between the germline ends. Germline assignment: CDR1 LGHNA and CDR2 YNFKEQ. The CDR3 sequence: CASSQDVPTGDTYEQYF. The CDR3 DNA is TGTGCCAGCAGCCAAGATGTGCCAACGGGAGACACCTACGAGCAGTACTTC.

The chain has TRBV7-3 and TRBJ1-2; 7 bases agree with TRBD1. The trim removed 5 bases at V and 6 bases at J, leaving 12 bases unmatched. In germline, CDR1 is SGHTA, CDR2 FQGTGA. The CDR3 spans 15 residues. CDR3 sequence reads: CASSPQNRGKDGYTF. CDR3 sequence (DNA): TGTGCCAGCAGCCCCCAGAACAGGGGAAAGGATGGCTACACCTTC.

The chain couples TRBV6-5 to TRBJ2-1; TRBD1 is a possible D gene (5 bases). The CDR3 totals 15 residues. The germline V gene has CDR1 MNHEY and CDR2 SVGAGI. V was shortened by 2 bases and J by 4 bases, with 12 bases between the two germline ends. The CDR3 sequence: CASSYGAAFYNEQFF. DNA of the CDR3: TGTGCCAGCAGTTACGGGGCAGCTTTTTACAATGAGCAGTTCTTC.

The chain combines TRBV4-3 with TRBJ1-5; D possibly corresponds to TRBD1 (5 bases). The germline V gene encodes CDR1 LGHNA and CDR2 YSLEER. The V gene lost 3 bases and the J gene lost 4 bases, with 13 bases spanning the gap. There are 15 residues in the CDR3. CDR3 sequence reads: CASSQSRAGNQPQHF. CDR3 sequence (DNA): TGCGCCAGCAGCCAGTCCCGGGCAGGGAATCAGCCCCAGCATTTT.